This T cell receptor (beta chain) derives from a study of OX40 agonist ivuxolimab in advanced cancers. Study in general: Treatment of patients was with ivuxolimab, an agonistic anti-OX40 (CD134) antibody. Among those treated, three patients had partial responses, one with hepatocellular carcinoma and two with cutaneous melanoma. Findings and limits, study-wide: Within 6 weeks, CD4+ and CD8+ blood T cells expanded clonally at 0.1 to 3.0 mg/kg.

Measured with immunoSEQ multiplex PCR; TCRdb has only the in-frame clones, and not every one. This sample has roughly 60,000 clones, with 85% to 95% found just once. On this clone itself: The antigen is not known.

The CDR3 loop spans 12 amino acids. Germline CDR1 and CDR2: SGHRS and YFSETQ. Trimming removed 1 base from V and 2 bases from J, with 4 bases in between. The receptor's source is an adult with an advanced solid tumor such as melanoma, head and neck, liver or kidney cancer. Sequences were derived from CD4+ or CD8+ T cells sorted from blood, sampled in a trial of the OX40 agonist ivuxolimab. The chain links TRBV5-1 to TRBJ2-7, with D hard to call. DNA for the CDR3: TGCGCCAGCAGCTTGAGTCCCTACGAGCAGTACTTC. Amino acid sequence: CASSLSPYEQYF.